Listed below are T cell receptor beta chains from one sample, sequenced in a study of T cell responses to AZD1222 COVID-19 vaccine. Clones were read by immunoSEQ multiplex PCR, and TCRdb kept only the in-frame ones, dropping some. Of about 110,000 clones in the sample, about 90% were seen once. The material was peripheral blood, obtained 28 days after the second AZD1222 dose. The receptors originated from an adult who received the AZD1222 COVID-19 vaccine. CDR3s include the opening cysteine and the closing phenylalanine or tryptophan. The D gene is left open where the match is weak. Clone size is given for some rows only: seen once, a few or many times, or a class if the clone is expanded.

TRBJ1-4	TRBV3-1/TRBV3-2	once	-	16	TGTGCCAGCAGCCGCCCGGAGGGGGTAACTAATGAAAAACTGTTTTTT	CASSRPEGVTNEKLFF
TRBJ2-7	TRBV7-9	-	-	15	TGTGCCAGCAGCCGGGGTGGGGGGTCCTCCTACGAGCAGTACTTC	CASSRGGGSSYEQYF
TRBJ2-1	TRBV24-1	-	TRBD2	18	TGTGCCACCAGTGACCCCGGACTAGCGGGAGGGTACGACAATGAGCAGTTCTTC	CATSDPGLAGGYDNEQFF
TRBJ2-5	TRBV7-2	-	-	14	TGTGCCAGCAGCTTAGGGCCGGGCCGAGAGACCCAGTACTTC	CASSLGPGRETQYF
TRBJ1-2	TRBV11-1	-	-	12	TGTGCCAGCAGCTCCCTAGAAAGTGGCTACACCTTC	CASSSLESGYTF
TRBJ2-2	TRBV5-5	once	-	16	TGTGCCAGCAGCGGAATGACATCCCAGGTCTCCGGGGAGCTGTTTTTT	CASSGMTSQVSGELFF
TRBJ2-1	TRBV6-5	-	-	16	TGTGCCAGCAGTTACTCGGGCTGGGCTGTATACAATGAGCAGTTCTTC	CASSYSGWAVYNEQFF
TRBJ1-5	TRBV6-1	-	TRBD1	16	TGTGCCAGCAGTGAAGCTCCGGACAGGGGGAATCAGCCCCAGCATTTT	CASSEAPDRGNQPQHF
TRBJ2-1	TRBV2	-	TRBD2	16	TGTGCCAGCAGCCCAGGGGGGACTAGCGGTTACAATGAGCAGTTCTTC	CASSPGGTSGYNEQFF
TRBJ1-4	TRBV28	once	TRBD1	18	TGTGCCAGCAGTCCTCCGGGGACAGGGGCCGGCACTAATGAAAAACTGTTTTTT	CASSPPGTGAGTNEKLFF
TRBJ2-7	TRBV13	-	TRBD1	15	TGTGCCAGCAGCTTAGGGACAGGGATCCACTACGAGCAGTACTTC	CASSLGTGIHYEQYF
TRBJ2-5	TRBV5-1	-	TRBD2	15	TGCGCCAGCAGCCGTGGGACTAGCGGGTCCGAGACCCAGTACTTC	CASSRGTSGSETQYF
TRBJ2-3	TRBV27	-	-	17	TGTGCCAGCAGTTTGATGGCGGGGCAACCCTGGGTGGATACGCAGTATTTT	CASSLMAGQPWVDTQYF
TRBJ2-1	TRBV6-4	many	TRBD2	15	TGTGCCAGCAGCCCTAGCGGGGGGAGTGGCGATGAGCAGTTCTTC	CASSPSGGSGDEQFF
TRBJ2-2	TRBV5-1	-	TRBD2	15	TGCGCCAGCAGCGCGGCTAGCGGGAGCTCCGGGGAGCTGTTTTTT	CASSAASGSSGELFF
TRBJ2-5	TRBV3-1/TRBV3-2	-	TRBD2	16	TGTGCCAGCAGCCTAACATCTAGCGGGGGGCCGAAGACCCAGTACTTC	CASSLTSSGGPKTQYF
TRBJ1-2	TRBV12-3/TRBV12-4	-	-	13	TGTGCCAGCAGTTTAGGGGATGGCTATGGCTACACCTTC	CASSLGDGYGYTF
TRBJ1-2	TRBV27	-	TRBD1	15	TGTGCCAGCAGGCCGACCCCAGGGGGCCCTTATGGCTACACCTTC	CASRPTPGGPYGYTF
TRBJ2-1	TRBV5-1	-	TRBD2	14	TGCGCCAGCAGCTTGGCCCCCACTAGCGGTGAGCAGTTCTTC	CASSLAPTSGEQFF
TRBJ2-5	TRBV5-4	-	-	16	TGTGCCAGCAGCCCGGCGGGGCTACGGGGCCAAGAGACCCAGTACTTC	CASSPAGLRGQETQYF
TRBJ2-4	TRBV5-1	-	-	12	TGCGCCAGCCGGGACCTGGGGAACATTCAGTACTTC	CASRDLGNIQYF
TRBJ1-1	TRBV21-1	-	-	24	TGTGCCAGCAGCAAAGTCGTTAGGTTTGGGGACAGGGATCACCCGGACGGGGAGGGCACTGAAGCTTTCTTT	CASSKVVRFGDRDHPDGEGTEAFF
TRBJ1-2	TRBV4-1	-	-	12	TGCGCCAGCAGCCGGGATAGACAGCCGTACACCTTC	CASSRDRQPYTF
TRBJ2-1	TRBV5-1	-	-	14	TGCGCCAGCAGCTTGAAGGGGGGCGATGGTGAGCAGTTCTTC	CASSLKGGDGEQFF
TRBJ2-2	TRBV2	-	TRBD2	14	TGTGCCAGCAACAGCGGGGGGAACACCGGGGAGCTGTTTTTT	CASNSGGNTGELFF
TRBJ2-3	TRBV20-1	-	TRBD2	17	TGCAGTGCTAGTGTGTCCGGACTAGCGGTACCCACAGATACGCAGTATTTT	CSASVSGLAVPTDTQYF